This T cell receptor (beta chain) appears in the sequencing data of a study of control samples from healthy donors and cancer patients. The repertoire was sequenced with immunoSEQ multiplex PCR; TCRdb's copy has only in-frame clones and lacks some. The sample consists of about 130,000 clones, around 92% of them appearing once. This CDR3 region has 13 residues. V lost 7 bases to trimming and J lost 2 bases, with 12 bases between them. Germline-derived CDR1 and CDR2 are SGHDT and YYEEEE. This sequence originates from a man aged 80 or over with head and neck cancer. This sequence joins TRBV5-6 and TRBJ1-1; D gene ambiguous. Sequencing was done on a sample of PBMCs. As DNA, the CDR3 is TGTGCCAGCTCCGGGTGGTTTAACACTGAAGCTTTCTTT. It yields the protein CASSGWFNTEAFF.